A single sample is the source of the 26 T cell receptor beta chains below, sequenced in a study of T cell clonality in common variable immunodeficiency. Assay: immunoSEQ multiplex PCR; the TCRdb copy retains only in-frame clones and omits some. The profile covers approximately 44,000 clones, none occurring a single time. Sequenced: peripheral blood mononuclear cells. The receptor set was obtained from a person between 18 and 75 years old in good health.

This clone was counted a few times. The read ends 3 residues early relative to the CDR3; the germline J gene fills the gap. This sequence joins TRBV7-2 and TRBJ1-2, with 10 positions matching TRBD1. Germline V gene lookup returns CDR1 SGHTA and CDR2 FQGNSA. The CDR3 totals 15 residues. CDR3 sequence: CASSLGQGAWETYTF. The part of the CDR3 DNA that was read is TGTGCCAGCAGCTTAGGACAGGGGGCGTGGGAGACC.

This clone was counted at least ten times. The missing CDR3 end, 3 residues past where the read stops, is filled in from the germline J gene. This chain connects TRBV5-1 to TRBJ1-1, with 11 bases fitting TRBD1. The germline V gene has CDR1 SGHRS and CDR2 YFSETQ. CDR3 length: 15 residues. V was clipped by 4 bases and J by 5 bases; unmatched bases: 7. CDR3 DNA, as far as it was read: TGCGCCAGCAGCCCCGGACAGGGGGCGAGGACTGAA. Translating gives CASSPGQGARTE. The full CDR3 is CASSPGQGARTEAFF.

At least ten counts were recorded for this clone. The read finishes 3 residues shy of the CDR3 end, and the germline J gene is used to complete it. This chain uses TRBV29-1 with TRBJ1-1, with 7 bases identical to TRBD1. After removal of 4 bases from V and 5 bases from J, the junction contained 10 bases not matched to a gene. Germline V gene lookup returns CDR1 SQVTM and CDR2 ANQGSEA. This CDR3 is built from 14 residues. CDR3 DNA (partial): TGCAGCGTTGGGCCCCAGGGGGTAAGGACTGAA. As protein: CSVGPQGVRTE. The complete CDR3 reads CSVGPQGVRTEAFF.

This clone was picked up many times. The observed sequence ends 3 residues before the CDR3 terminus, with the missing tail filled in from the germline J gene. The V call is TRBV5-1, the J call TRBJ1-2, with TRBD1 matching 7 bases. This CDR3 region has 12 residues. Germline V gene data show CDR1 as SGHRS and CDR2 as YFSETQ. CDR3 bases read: TGCGCCAGCAGCTCCGACAGGGAGGGC. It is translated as CASSSDREG. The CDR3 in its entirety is CASSSDREGYTF.

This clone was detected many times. The CDR3 protein is CSAPPPGTGYNEQFF. CDR3 DNA (partial): TGCAGTGCTCCTCCCCCAGGGACAGGGTACAATGAG. The V call is TRBV20-1, the J call TRBJ2-1; 9 bases agree with TRBD1. The read terminates 3 residues before the CDR3 end, so the remaining end is supplied by the germline J gene. Trimming took 5 bases from V and 4 from J; bases not matched to a gene: 9. Germline CDR1 reads DFQATT; CDR2 reads SNEGSKA (reference sequence). This CDR3 is built from 15 residues.

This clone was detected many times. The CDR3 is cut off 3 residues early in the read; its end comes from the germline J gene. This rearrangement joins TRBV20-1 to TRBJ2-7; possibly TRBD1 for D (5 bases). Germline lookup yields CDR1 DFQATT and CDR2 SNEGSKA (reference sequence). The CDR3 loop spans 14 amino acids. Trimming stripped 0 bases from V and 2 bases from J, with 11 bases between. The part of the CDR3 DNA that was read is TGCAGTGCTAGAGAGGCAGGGATCCCCTACGAG. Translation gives CSAREAGIPYE. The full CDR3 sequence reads CSAREAGIPYEQYF.

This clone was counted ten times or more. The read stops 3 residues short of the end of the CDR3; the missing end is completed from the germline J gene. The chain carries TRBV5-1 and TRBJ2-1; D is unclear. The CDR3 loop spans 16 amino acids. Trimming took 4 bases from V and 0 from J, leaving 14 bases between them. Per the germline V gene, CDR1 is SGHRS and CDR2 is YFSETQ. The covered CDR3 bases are TGCGCCAGCAGCACTACTCCCCAGAGCTCCTACAATGAG. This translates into CASSTTPQSSYNE. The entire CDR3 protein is CASSTTPQSSYNEQFF.

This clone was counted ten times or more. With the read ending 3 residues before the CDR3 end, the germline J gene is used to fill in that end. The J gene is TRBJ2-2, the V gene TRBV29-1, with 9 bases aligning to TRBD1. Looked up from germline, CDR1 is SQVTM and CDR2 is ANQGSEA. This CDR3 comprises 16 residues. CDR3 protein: CSVGPGQGAGANVLFF. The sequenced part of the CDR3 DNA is TGCAGCGTTGGACCGGGACAGGGAGCTGGGGCCAACGTG.

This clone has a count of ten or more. Partial CDR3 DNA: TGTGCCAGCAGCTTAGCGGAGGGGGACAATGAG. Amino acids: CASSLAEGDNE. The whole CDR3 protein reads CASSLAEGDNEQFF. The chain uses TRBV7-9 and TRBJ2-1; possibly TRBD1 or TRBD2 for D (6 bases each). The read ends 3 residues early relative to the CDR3; the germline J gene fills the gap. The V gene's germline CDR1 is SEHNR and CDR2 FQNEAQ (reference sequence). This CDR3 contains 14 residues. Trimming removed 0 bases from V and 5 bases from J, with 8 bases in between.

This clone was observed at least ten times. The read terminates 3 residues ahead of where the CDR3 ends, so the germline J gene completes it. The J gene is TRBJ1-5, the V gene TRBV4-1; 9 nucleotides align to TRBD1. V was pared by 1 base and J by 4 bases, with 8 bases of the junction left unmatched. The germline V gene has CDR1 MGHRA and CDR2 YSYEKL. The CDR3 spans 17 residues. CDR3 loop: CASSQGPRDRENQPQHF. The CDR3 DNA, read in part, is TGCGCCAGCAGCCAAGGGCCCCGGGACAGGGAGAATCAGCCC.

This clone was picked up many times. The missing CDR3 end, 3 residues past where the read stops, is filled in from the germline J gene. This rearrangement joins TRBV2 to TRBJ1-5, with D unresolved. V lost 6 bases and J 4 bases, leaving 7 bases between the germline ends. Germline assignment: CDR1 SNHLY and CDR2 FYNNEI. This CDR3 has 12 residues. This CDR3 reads CASRQRNQPQHF. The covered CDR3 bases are TGTGCCAGCAGACAGCGGAATCAGCCC.

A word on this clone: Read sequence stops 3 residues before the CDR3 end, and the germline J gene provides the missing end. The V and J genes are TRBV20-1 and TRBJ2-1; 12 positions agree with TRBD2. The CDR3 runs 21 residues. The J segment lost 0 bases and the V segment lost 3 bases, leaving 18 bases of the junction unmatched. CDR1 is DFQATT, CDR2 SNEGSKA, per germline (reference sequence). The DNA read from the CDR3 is TGCAGTGCTAGTCCGGCAGGGGGCGGACTAGCGGGAATAAGCTCCTACAATGAG. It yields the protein CSASPAGGGLAGISSYNE. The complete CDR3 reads CSASPAGGGLAGISSYNEQFF.

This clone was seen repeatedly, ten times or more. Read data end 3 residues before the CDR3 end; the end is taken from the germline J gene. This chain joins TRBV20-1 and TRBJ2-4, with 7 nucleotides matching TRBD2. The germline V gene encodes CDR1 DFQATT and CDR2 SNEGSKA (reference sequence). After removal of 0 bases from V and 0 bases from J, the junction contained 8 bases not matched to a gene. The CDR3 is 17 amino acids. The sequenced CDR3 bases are TGCAGTGCTAGAGATGCAGGGAGGGGTTTAGCCAAAAACATT. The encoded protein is CSARDAGRGLAKNI. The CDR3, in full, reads CSARDAGRGLAKNIQYF.

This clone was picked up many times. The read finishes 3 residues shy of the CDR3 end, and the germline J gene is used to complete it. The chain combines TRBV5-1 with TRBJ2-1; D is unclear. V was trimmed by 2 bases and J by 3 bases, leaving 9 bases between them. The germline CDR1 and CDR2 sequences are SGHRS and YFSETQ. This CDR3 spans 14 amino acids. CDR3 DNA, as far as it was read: TGCGCCAGCAGCTTAGGGCAAGACTACAATGAG. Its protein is CASSLGQDYNE. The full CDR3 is CASSLGQDYNEQFF.

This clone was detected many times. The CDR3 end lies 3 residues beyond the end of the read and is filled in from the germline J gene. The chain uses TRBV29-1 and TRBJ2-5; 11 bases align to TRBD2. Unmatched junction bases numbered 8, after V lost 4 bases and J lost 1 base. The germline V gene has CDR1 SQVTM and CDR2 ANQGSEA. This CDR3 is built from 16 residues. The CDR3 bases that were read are TGCAGCGTTGCGCCGGTGCTAGCGGGGGGCCAAGAGACC. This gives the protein CSVAPVLAGGQET. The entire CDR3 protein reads CSVAPVLAGGQETQYF.

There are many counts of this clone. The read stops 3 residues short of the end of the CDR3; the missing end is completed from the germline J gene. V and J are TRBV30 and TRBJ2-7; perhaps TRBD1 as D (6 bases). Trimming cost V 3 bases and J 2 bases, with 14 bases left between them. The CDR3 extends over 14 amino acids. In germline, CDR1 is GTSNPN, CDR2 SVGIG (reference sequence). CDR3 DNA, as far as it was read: TGTGCCTGGAGCAGGGGAATAGGGACCTACGAG. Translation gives CAWSRGIGTYE. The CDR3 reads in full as CAWSRGIGTYEQYF.

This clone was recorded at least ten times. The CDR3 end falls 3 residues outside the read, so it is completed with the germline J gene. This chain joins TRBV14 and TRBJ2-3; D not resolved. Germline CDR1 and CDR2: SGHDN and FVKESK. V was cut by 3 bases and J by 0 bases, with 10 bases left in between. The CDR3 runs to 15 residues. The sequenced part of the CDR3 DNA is TGTGCCAGCAGCCAGAGAAGACTTAGCACAGATACG. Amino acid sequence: CASSQRRLSTDT. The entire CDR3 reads CASSQRRLSTDTQYF.

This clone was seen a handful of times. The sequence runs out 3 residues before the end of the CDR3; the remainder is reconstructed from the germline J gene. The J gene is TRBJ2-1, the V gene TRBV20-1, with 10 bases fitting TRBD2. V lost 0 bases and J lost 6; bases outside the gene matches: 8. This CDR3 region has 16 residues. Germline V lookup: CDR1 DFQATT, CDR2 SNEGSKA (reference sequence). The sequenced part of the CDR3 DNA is TGCAGTGCTAGAGATCAAAGCGGGAGGGCCGGCAATGAG. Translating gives CSARDQSGRAGNE. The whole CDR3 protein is CSARDQSGRAGNEQFF.

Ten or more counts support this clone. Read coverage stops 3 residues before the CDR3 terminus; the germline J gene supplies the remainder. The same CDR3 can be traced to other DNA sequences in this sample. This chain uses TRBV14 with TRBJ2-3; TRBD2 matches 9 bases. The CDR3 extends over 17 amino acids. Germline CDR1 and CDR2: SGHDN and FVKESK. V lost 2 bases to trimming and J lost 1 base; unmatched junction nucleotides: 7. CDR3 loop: CASSQFPWTSGTDTQYF. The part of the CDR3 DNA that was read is TGTGCCAGCAGCCAATTCCCCTGGACTAGCGGCACAGATACG.

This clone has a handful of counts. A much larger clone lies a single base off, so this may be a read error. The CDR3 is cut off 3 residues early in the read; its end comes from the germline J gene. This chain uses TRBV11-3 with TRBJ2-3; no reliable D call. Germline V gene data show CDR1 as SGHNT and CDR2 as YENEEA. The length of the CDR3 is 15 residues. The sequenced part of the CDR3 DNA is TGTGCCAGCAGCCAACAGCCCTTGGGTTATCAGCCG. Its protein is CASSQQPLGYQP. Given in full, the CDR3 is CASSQQPLGYQPQYF.

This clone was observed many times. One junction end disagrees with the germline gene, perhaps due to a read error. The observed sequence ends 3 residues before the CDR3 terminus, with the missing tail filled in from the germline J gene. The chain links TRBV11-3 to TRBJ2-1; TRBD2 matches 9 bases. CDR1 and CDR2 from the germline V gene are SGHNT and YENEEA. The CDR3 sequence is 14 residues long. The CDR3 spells CASGLAGEYNEQFF. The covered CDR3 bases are TGTGCCAGCGGCTTAGCGGGGGAGTACAATGAG.

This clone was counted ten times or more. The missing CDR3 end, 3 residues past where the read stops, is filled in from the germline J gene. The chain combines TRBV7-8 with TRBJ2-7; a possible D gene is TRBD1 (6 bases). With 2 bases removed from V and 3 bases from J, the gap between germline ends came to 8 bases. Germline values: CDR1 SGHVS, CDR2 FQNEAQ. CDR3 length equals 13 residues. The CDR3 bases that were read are TGTGCCAGCAGCTTATGGGACAACTACGAG. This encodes CASSLWDNYE. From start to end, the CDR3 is CASSLWDNYEQYF.

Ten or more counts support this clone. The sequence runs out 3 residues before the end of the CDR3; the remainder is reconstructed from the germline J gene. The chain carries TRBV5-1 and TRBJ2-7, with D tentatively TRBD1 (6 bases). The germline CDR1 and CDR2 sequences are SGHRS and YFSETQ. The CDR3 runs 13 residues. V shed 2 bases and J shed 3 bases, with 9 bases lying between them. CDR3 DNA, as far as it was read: TGCGCCAGCAGCTTCGGACAGATCTACGAG. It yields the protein CASSFGQIYE. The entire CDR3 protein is CASSFGQIYEQYF.

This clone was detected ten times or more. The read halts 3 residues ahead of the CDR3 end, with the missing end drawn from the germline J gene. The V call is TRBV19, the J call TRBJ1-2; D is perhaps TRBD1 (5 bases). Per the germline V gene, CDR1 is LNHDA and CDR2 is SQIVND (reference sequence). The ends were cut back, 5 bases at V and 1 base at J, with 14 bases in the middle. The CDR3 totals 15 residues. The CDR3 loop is CASSPVRGVNYGYTF. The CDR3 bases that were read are TGTGCCAGTAGTCCCGTGAGAGGGGTTAACTATGGC.

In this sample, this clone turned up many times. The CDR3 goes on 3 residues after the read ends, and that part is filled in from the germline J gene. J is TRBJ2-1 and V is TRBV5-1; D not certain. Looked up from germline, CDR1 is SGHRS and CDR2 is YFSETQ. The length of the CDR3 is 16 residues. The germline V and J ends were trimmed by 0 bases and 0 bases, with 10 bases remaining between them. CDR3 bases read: TGCGCCAGCAGCTTGGCCGCGGTTAGCTCCTACAATGAG. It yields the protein CASSLAAVSSYNE. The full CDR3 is CASSLAAVSSYNEQFF. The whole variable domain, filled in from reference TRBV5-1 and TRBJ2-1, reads KAGVTQTPRYLIKTRGQQVTLSCSPISGHRSVSWYQQTPGQGLQFLFEYFSETQRNKGNFPGRFSGRQFSNSRSEMNVSTLELGDSALYLCASSLAAVSSYNEQFFGPGTRLTVL.

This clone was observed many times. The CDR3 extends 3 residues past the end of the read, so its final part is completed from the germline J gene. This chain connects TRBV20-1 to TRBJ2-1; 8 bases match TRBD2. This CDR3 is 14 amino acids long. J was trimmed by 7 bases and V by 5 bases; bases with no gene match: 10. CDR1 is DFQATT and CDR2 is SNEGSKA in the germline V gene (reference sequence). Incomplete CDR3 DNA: TGCAGTGCTTTAAACCGGGGGGGCGGGAATGAG. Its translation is CSALNRGGGNE. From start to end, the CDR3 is CSALNRGGGNEQFF.